Below, one T cell receptor (beta chain) is given with its context. Its antigen is currently unknown. Naive CD8 cells lacked CD45RO, underwent positive selection for CCR7 and left out terminally differentiated effector memory CD45RA+ cells. The source of the sample is a study of shared clonotypes between healthy human individuals. Study overall: Donors were a couple of women and a few men aged 18 to 49. Study results and caveats: Some clonotypes were shared by all four sorted-subset donors, while others were not shared. The non-shared ones had lower generation probabilities than the shared ones. Sampling was confined to blood; repertoires within tissues likely differ.

The germline V gene has CDR1 LGHNA and CDR2 YNFKEQ. The CDR3 contains 18 residues. With 2 bases clipped from V and 3 bases from J, the junction kept 15 bases outside the gene matches. The assay was carried out at the deep level. Using immunoSEQ multiplex PCR, the repertoire was profiled, and TCRdb retains in-frame clones only, with some absent. The sample shows about 680,000 clones, about 90% of them seen only once. The J gene is TRBJ2-7, the V gene TRBV4-2; TRBD2 matches at 8 bases. The sequence was obtained from a man younger than 40 in good health. The sequenced material came from naive CD8+ T cells sorted from blood. The CDR3 spells CASSQRPSSGRSDYEQYF. CDR3 coding DNA: TGTGCCAGCAGCCAACGGCCTTCGAGCGGGAGAAGTGACTACGAGCAGTACTTC.